Sequencing of this TCR beta chain was carried out in a study of blood T cell repertoires in COVID-19. Whole-study context: From T cells, B-cell-depleted T cells, or PBMCs came the material, which was cDNA or gDNA.

Produced via immunoSEQ multiplex PCR; TCRdb's table is partial and in-frame only. The table has about 230,000 clones, about four fifths seen once. Germline V gene data show CDR1 as SGHDT and CDR2 as YYEEEE. The V end was cut by 4 bases, the J end by 0 bases, with 11 bases between. The CDR3 sequence is 16 residues long. The chain employs TRBV5-6 and TRBJ1-6; no clear D. The receptor comes from a man aged 50 to 59 with active or convalescent COVID-19. The sample consisted of peripheral blood. The CDR3 bases are TGTGCCAGCAGCCGGGAGGGAGGCTCCTATAATTCACCCCTCCACTTT. Protein sequence: CASSREGGSYNSPLHF.